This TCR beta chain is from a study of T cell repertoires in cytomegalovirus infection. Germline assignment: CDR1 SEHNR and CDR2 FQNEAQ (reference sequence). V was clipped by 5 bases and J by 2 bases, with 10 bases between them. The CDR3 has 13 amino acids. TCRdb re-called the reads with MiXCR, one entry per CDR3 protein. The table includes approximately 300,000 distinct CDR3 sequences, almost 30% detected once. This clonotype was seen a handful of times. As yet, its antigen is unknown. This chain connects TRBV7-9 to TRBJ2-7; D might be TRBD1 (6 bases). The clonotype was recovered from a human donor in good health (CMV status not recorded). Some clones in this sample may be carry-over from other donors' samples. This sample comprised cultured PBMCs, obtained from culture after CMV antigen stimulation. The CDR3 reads CASSADSAYEQYF. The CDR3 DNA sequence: TGTGCCAGCAGCGCGGACAGTGCCTACGAGCAGTACTTC.